This T cell receptor (beta chain) was identified during a study of blood T cell repertoires in COVID-19. Germline CDR1 reads KGHSH; CDR2 reads LQKENI. The J segment lost 8 bases and the V segment lost 2 bases, leaving 12 bases of the junction unmatched. The CDR3 has 17 residues. Measured with immunoSEQ multiplex PCR; TCRdb has only the in-frame clones, and not every one. The sample consists of 250,000 to 300,000 clones, just under 90% of them appearing once. This TCR came from a woman in her sixties or seventies who had recovered from COVID-19. This rearrangement joins TRBV18 to TRBJ1-6; 7 positions match TRBD1. Sequenced sample: PBMCs or T cells enriched from blood (not recorded which). This chain's CDR3 is CASSPRTGALLDSPLHF. The CDR3 DNA sequence: TGTGCCAGCTCACCAAGAACAGGGGCCCTCCTTGATTCACCCCTCCACTTT.